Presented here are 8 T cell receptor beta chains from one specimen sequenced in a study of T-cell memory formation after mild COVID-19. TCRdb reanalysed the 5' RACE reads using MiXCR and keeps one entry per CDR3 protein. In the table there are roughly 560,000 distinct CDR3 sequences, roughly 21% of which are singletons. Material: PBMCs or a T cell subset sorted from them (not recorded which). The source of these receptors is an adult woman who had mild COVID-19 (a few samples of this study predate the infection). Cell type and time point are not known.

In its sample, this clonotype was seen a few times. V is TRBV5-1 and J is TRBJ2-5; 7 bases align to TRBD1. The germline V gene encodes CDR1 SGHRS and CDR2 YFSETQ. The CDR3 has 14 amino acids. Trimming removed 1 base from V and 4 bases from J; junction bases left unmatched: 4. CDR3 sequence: CASSLRDSGETQYF. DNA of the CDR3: TGCGCCAGCAGCTTGCGGGACAGCGGAGAGACCCAGTACTTC.

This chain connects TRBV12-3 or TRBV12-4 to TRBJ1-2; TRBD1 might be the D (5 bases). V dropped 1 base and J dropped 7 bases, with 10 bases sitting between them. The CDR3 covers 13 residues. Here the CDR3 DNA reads TGTGCCAGCAGTTTAGGACAGAAAAGTGGCTACACCTTC. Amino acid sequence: CASSLGQKSGYTF.

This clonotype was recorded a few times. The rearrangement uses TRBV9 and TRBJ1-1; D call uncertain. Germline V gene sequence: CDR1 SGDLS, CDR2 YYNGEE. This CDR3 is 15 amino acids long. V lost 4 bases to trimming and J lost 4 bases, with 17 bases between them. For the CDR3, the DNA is TGTGCCAGCAGCAAAGGCCCCCACGATGGCACTGAAGCTTTCTTT. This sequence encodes CASSKGPHDGTEAFF.

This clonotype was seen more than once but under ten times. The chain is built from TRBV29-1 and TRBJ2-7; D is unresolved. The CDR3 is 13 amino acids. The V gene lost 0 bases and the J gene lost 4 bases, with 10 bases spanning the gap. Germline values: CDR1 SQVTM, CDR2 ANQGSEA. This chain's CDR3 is CSVEERTAYEQYF. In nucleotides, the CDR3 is TGCAGCGTTGAAGAACGAACGGCGTACGAGCAGTACTTC.

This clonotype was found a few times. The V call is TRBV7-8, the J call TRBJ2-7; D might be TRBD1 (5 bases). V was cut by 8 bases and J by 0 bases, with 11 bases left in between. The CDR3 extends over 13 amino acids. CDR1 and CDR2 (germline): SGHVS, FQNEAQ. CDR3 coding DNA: TGTGCCAGCGCTGCTGGGGCCTCCTACGAGCAGTACTTC. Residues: CASAAGASYEQYF.

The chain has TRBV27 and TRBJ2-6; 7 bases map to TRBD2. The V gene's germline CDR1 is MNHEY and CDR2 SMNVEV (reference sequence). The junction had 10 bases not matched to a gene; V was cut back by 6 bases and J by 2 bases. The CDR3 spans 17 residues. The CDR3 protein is CASSLSLAGAGANVLTF. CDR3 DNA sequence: TGTGCCAGCAGCCTAAGCCTCGCGGGGGCTGGGGCCAACGTCCTGACTTTC.

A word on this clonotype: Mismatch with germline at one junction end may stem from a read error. CDR3 in amino acids: CSGTEAYEQYF. CDR3 bases: TGTTCCGGGACGGAAGCCTACGAGCAGTACTTC. This rearrangement joins TRBV20-1 to TRBJ2-7; D tentatively fits TRBD1 or TRBD2 (5 bases each). The length of the CDR3 is 11 residues. Germline loops: CDR1 DFQATT, CDR2 SNEGSKA (reference sequence).

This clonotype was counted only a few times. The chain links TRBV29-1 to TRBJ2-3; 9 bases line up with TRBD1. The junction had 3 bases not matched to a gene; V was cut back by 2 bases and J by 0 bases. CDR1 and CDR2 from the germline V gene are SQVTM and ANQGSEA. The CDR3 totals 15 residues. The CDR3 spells CSVERGTGSTDTQYF. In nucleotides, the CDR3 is TGCAGCGTTGAAAGGGGGACAGGGAGCACAGATACGCAGTATTTT.